This T cell receptor (beta chain) was recovered during a study of shared clonotypes between healthy human individuals. Study outcomes and limitations: Non-shared clonotypes displayed generation probabilities falling below those of clonotypes present in all four donors. It was only blood that was sampled, and tissue repertoires likely differ.

CD8 cells regarded as naive lacked CD45RO, were positively chosen for CCR7, and omitted terminally differentiated effector memory CD45RA+ cells. V was clipped by 4 bases and J by 9 bases; unmatched bases: 3. This CDR3 region has 13 residues. The germline gives CDR1 MNHNS, CDR2 SASEGT. With regard to this clone: As yet, its antigen is unknown.

Each subset's genomic DNA was split evenly across several immunoSEQ plates. Measured with immunoSEQ multiplex PCR; TCRdb has only the in-frame clones, and not every one. This repertoire shows roughly 810,000 clones, about 96% found once; its top ten account for about 0.25%. The specimen was naive CD8+ T cells sorted from blood. The receptor was derived from a man aged 25-45 years in good health. The rearrangement uses TRBV6-1 and TRBJ2-1, with 10 bases that match TRBD2. CDR3 sequence reads: CASSGLAGGEQFF. CDR3 nucleotide sequence: TGTGCCAGCAGTGGATTAGCGGGAGGTGAGCAGTTCTTC.